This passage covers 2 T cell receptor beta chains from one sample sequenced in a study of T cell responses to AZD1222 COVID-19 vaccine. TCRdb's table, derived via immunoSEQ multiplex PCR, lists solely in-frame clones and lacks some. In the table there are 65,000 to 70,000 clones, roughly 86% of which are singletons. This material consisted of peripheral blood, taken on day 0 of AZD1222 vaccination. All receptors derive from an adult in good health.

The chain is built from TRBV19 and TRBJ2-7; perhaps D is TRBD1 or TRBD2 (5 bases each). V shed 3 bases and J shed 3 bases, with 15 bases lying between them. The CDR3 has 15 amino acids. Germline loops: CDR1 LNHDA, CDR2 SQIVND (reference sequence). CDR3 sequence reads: CASSISRTGRYEQYF. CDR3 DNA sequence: TGTGCCAGTAGTATCTCACGAACGGGGCGCTACGAGCAGTACTTC.

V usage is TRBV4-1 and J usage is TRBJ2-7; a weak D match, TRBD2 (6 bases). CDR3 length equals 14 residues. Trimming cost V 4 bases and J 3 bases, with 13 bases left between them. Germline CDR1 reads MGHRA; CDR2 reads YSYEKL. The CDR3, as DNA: TGCGCCAGCAGCCCCGGGACTTCAAGCTACGAGCAGTACTTC. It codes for CASSPGTSSYEQYF.